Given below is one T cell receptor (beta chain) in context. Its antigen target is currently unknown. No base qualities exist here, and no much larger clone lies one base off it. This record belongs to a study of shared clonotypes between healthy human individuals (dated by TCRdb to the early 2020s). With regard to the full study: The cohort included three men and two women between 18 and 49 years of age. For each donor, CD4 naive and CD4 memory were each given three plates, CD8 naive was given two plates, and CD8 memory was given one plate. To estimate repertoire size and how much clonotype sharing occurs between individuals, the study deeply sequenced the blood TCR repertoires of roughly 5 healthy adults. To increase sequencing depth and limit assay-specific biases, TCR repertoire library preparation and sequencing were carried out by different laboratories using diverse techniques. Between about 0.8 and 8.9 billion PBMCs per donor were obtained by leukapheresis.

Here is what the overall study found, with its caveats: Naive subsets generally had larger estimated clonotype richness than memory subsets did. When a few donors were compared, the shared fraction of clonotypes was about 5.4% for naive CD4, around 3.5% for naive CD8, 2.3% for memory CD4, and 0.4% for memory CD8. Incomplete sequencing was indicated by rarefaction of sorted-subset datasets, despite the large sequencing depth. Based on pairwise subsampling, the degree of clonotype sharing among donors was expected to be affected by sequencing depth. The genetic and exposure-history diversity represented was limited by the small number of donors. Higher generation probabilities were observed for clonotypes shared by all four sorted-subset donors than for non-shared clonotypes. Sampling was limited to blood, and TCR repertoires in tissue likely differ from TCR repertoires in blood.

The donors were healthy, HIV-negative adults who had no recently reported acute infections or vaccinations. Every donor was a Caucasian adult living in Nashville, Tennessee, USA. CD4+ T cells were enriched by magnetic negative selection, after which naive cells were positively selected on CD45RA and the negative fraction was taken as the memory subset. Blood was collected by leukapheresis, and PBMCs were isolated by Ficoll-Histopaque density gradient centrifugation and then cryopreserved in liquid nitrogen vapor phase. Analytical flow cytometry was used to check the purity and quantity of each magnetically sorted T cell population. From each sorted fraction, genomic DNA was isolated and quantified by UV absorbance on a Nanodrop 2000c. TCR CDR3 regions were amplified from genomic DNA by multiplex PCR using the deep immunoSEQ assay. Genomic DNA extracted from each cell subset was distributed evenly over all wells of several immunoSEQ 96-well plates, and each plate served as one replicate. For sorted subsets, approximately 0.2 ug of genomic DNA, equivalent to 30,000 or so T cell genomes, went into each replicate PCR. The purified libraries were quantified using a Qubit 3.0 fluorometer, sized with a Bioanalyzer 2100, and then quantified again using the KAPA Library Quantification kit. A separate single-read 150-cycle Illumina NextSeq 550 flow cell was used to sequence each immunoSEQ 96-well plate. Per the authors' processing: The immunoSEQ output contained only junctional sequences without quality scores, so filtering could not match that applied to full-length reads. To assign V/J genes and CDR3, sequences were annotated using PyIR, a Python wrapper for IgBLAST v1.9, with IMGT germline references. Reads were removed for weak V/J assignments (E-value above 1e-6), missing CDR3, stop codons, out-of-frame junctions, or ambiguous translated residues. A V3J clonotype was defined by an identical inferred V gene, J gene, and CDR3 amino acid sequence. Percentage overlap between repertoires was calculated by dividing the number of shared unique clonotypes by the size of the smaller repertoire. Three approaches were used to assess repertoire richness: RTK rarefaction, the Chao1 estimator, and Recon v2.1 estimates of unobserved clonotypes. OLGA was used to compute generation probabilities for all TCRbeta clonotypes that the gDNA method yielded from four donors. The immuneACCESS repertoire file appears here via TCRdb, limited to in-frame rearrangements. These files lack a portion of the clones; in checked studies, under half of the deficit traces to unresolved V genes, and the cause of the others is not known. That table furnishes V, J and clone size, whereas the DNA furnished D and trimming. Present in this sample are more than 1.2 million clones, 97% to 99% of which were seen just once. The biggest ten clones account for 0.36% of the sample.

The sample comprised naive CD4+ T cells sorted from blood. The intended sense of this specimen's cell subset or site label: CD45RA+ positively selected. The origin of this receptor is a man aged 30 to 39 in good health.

The CDR3 reads CASSPPSGWETQYF. The DNA sequence reads TGTGCCAGCTCACCACCGTCAGGGTGGGAGACCCAGTACTTC. The sequence is built from TRBV18 and TRBJ2-5; TRBD1 is perhaps the D gene, given 5 matching bases. V lost 0 bases and J lost 5 bases; the stretch between them is 10 bases long. The CDR3, cysteine through phenylalanine, is 14 amino acids long. This entry keeps only the CDR3 DNA: 42 bases, framed from base 1. The germline V gene yields KGHSH for CDR1 and LQKENI for CDR2.